What follows are 9 T cell receptor beta chains derived from one specimen sequenced in a study of shared clonotypes between healthy human individuals. TCRdb's table, derived via immunoSEQ multiplex PCR, lists solely in-frame clones and lacks some. The table lists some 1,600,000 clones, nearly 99% of them singletons, with roughly 0.45% in the top ten. Input material: naive CD4+ T cells sorted from blood. This sample's subset: CD45RA+ positively selected. Source of these receptors: a man aged 25 to 45 in good health.

This sequence joins TRBV9 and TRBJ2-2, with D tentatively TRBD1 (6 bases). CDR1 and CDR2 from the germline V gene are SGDLS and YYNGEE. Trimming shortened V by 5 bases and J by 6 bases, and 17 bases separated the two germline ends. CDR3 length: 15 residues. The DNA of the CDR3 is TGTGCCAGCAGTAATCTCCGACAGGCGGCCGGGGAGCTGTTTTTT. This sequence encodes CASSNLRQAAGELFF.

The chain couples TRBV14 to TRBJ1-3, with D uncertain. Per the germline V gene, CDR1 is SGHDN and CDR2 is FVKESK. V lost 0 bases and J 4 bases, leaving 4 bases between the germline ends. The CDR3 runs to 13 residues. CDR3 DNA: TGTGCCAGCAGCCAAGATCTAGGAAACACCATATATTTT. Translated, it gives CASSQDLGNTIYF.

The chain uses TRBV2 and TRBJ2-7, with unresolved D. Trimming cost V 6 bases and J 7 bases, with 16 bases left between them. In germline, CDR1 is SNHLY, CDR2 FYNNEI. The CDR3 extends over 13 amino acids. The CDR3 loop reads CASRGKAVLEQYF. The CDR3 coding sequence is TGTGCCAGCAGGGGGAAGGCGGTGCTGGAGCAGTACTTC.

The chain joins TRBV7-6 to TRBJ2-1; D gene uncertain. The CDR3 runs to 17 residues. Germline CDR1 and CDR2: SGHVS and FNYEAQ. V lost 5 bases to trimming and J lost 0 bases, with 17 bases between them. CDR3 loop: CASSPRLLPSSYNEQFF. The CDR3 nucleotides are TGTGCCAGCAGCCCGAGACTCCTCCCGAGCTCCTACAATGAGCAGTTCTTC.

V and J are TRBV13 and TRBJ2-2, with 7 bases aligning to TRBD2. The CDR3 runs to 17 residues. Germline V gene data show CDR1 as PRHDT and CDR2 as FYEKMQ (reference sequence). The J segment lost 2 bases and the V segment lost 3 bases, leaving 9 bases of the junction unmatched. CDR3 region: CASSFNPLADNTGELFF. For the CDR3, the DNA is TGTGCCAGCAGCTTTAATCCCCTAGCGGACAACACCGGGGAGCTGTTTTTT. Based on the CDR3 plus reference TRBV13 and TRBJ2-2, the full variable domain is AAGVIQSPRHLIKEKRETATLKCYPIPRHDTVYWYQQGPGQDPQFLISFYEKMQSDKGSIPDRFSAQQFSDYHSELNMSSLELGDSALYFCASSFNPLADNTGELFFGEGSRLTVL.

CDR3 sequence (DNA): TGCGCCAGCAGCCGAGAACTTAGCGGGGGAAGCTCCTACAATGAGCAGTTCTTC. This translates into CASSRELSGGSSYNEQFF. The gene calls are TRBV4-3 and TRBJ2-1; 9 bases agree with TRBD2. The CDR3 sequence is 18 residues long. The junction had 10 bases not matched to a gene; V was cut back by 4 bases and J by 0 bases. Germline V lookup: CDR1 LGHNA, CDR2 YSLEER.

Points on this clone: Different DNA sequences within this sample yield the same CDR3. This chain connects TRBV5-1 to TRBJ2-5; D ambiguous. The CDR3 loop spans 13 amino acids. CDR1 and CDR2 from the germline V gene are SGHRS and YFSETQ. The V end was cut by 1 base, the J end by 2 bases, with 6 bases between. The CDR3 here is CASSLNPQETQYF. The CDR3 DNA reads TGCGCCAGCAGCTTGAACCCTCAAGAGACCCAGTACTTC.

The chain's CDR3 is CASSLGAAGQETQYF. The DNA for the CDR3 is TGTGCCAGCAGCTTAGGCGCGGCAGGCCAAGAGACCCAGTACTTC. The rearrangement links TRBV7-9 to TRBJ2-5; unclear D gene. Trimming stripped 1 base from V and 1 base from J, with 10 bases between. The length of the CDR3 is 15 residues. Germline loops: CDR1 SEHNR, CDR2 FQNEAQ (reference sequence).

The sample holds one count of this clone. V is TRBV4-1 and J is TRBJ2-3, with D perhaps matching TRBD2 (6 bases). The CDR3 has 16 amino acids. V lost 0 bases and J 4 bases, leaving 14 bases between the germline ends. CDR1 is MGHRA and CDR2 is YSYEKL in the germline V gene. CDR3 loop: CASSQDTGVPADTQYF. DNA of the CDR3: TGCGCCAGCAGCCAAGATACGGGAGTGCCGGCAGATACGCAGTATTTT.